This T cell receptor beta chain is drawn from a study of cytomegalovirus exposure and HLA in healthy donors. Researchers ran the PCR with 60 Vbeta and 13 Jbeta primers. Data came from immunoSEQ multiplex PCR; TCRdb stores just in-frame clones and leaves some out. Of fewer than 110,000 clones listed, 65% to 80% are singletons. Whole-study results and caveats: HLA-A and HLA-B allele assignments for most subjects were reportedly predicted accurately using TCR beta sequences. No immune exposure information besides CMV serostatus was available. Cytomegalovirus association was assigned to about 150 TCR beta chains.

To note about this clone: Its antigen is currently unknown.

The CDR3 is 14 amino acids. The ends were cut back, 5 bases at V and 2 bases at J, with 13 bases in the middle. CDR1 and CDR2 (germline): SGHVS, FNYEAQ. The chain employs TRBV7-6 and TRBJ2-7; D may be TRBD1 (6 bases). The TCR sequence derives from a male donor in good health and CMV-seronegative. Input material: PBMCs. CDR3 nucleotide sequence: TGTGCCAGCAGCCCCGACCCAGGGGCCTACGAGCAGTACTTC. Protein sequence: CASSPDPGAYEQYF.